The 10 T cell receptor beta chains reported below all come from one sample, sequenced in a study of T cell changes during pregnancy in multiple sclerosis. Assay: immunoSEQ multiplex PCR; the TCRdb copy retains only in-frame clones and omits some. The sample has about 64,000 clones, approximately 92% seen once. Specimen: peripheral blood, collected in the second trimester of pregnancy. Receptors were obtained from a female donor with multiple sclerosis, enrolled in a pregnancy study.

J is TRBJ2-7 and V is TRBV5-1; a possible D gene is TRBD1 (6 bases). The germline V gene has CDR1 SGHRS and CDR2 YFSETQ. Trimming left V 0 bases short and J 3 bases short, with 7 bases between. The CDR3 loop spans 13 amino acids. CDR3 sequence reads: CASSLEGHYEQYF. In DNA form, the CDR3 reads TGCGCCAGCAGCTTGGAGGGACACTACGAGCAGTACTTC.

The gene calls are TRBV7-9 and TRBJ1-5, with TRBD1 identical over 8 bases. Trimming removed 5 bases from V and 8 bases from J; junction bases left unmatched: 5. CDR1 is SEHNR, CDR2 FQNEAQ, per germline (reference sequence). The CDR3 loop spans 13 amino acids. CDR3 sequence reads: CASSDRGGEPQHF. The CDR3 nucleotides are TGTGCCAGCAGCGACAGGGGCGGTGAGCCCCAGCATTTT.

The rearrangement links TRBV11-2 to TRBJ2-1; TRBD2 might be the D (5 bases). Trimming left V 3 bases short and J 7 bases short, with 13 bases between. Germline CDR1 reads SGHAT; CDR2 reads FQNNGV. The CDR3 extends over 14 amino acids. CDR3 region: CASSFWLAGNEQFF. CDR3 bases: TGTGCCAGCAGCTTCTGGCTAGCCGGAAATGAGCAGTTCTTC.

The chain employs TRBV5-1 and TRBJ1-2; the match to TRBD1 covers 10 bases. The CDR3 has 12 amino acids. CDR1 and CDR2 from the germline V gene are SGHRS and YFSETQ. The ends lost 3 bases at V and 12 bases at J; junction bases unmatched: 5. CDR3 coding DNA: TGCGCCAGCAGCTGGGACAGGGGAGACCACACCTTC. It codes for CASSWDRGDHTF.

The chain is built from TRBV11-1 and TRBJ1-4; D is perhaps TRBD1 (6 bases). The V gene lost 6 bases and the J gene lost 6 bases, with 11 bases spanning the gap. This CDR3 is built from 13 residues. Germline CDR1 is SGHAT and CDR2 is FQDESV (reference sequence). The CDR3: CASSPRTDEKLFF. As DNA, the CDR3 is TGTGCCAGCAGTCCCAGGACAGATGAAAAACTGTTTTTT.

The chain couples TRBV6-6 to TRBJ2-7; 13 bases map to TRBD2. Germline loops: CDR1 MNHNY, CDR2 SVGAGI (reference sequence). This CDR3 has 15 residues. V gave up 6 bases and J gave up 3 bases; unmatched junction bases: 5. This CDR3 reads CASRPTSGRGYEQYF. Written as DNA, the CDR3 is TGTGCCAGCAGACCTACTAGCGGGAGGGGCTACGAGCAGTACTTC.

The rearrangement links TRBV28 to TRBJ2-7; 7 bases match TRBD2. The CDR3 is 16 residues long. Germline V gene sequence: CDR1 MDHEN, CDR2 SYDVKM. V lost 6 bases and J lost 3; bases outside the gene matches: 14. This CDR3 reads CASSPTQLIAGYEQYF. The CDR3 DNA is TGTGCCAGCAGCCCAACACAATTGATAGCGGGCTACGAGCAGTACTTC.

J is TRBJ2-7 and V is TRBV18; weak D call: TRBD2 (6 bases). From germline, CDR1 is KGHSH and CDR2 LQKENI. The V end lost 3 bases, the J end lost 3 bases, and 15 bases lay between the germline ends. This CDR3 has 15 amino acids. Here the CDR3 DNA reads TGTGCCAGCTCACCCTCGGGGGTTTCGGGCTACGAGCAGTACTTC. The encoded protein is CASSPSGVSGYEQYF.

The rearrangement joins TRBV7-2 to TRBJ2-3; D unresolved. V lost 5 bases to trimming and J lost 3 bases, with 12 bases between them. Germline CDR1 SGHTA, CDR2 FQGNSA. The CDR3 has 14 residues. The CDR3 here is CASSLSEATDTQYF. CDR3 nucleotides: TGTGCCAGCAGCCTAAGCGAAGCTACAGATACGCAGTATTTT.

V gene TRBV10-3 combines with J gene TRBJ2-1; 7 bases agree with TRBD2. The J segment lost 9 bases and the V segment lost 5 bases, leaving 16 bases of the junction unmatched. Germline CDR1 is ENHRY and CDR2 is SYGVKD. The CDR3 is 16 residues long. CDR3 DNA sequence: TGTGCCATCAGTCCAACCGACGTACCGACTAGCCCTGAGCAGTTCTTC. Protein: CAISPTDVPTSPEQFF.